One sample yielded the 10 T cell receptor beta chains listed below, sequenced in a study of blood T cell repertoires in COVID-19. The repertoire was sequenced with immunoSEQ multiplex PCR; TCRdb's copy has only in-frame clones and lacks some. The sample carries about 130,000 clones, about 80% recorded once. The sample was peripheral blood. Every receptor here comes from a human donor in a cohort sampled during active COVID-19.

This rearrangement joins TRBV5-1 to TRBJ2-1, with 9 bases fitting TRBD2. The V gene's germline CDR1 is SGHRS and CDR2 YFSETQ. The trim removed 0 bases at V and 2 bases at J, leaving 9 bases unmatched. This CDR3 has 18 amino acids. The CDR3 DNA is TGCGCCAGCAGCTTGGGAGGCGGCGCGGGAGGGACCTACAATGAGCAGTTCTTC. Translated: CASSLGGGAGGTYNEQFF.

The chain combines TRBV5-1 with TRBJ1-5; no clear D gene. This CDR3 spans 16 amino acids. With 0 bases removed from V and 2 bases from J, the gap between germline ends came to 12 bases. Germline lookup yields CDR1 SGHRS and CDR2 YFSETQ. The CDR3 reads CASSLGLREGNQPQHF. The CDR3 coding sequence is TGCGCCAGCAGCTTGGGACTAAGGGAAGGCAATCAGCCCCAGCATTTT.

The genes are TRBV19 and TRBJ2-1; 8 bases are shared with TRBD2. The ends lost 3 bases at V and 6 bases at J; junction bases unmatched: 7. Germline V gives CDR1 LNHDA, CDR2 SQIVND (reference sequence). CDR3 size: 15 residues. The CDR3 spells CASSIAAGEVNEQFF. CDR3 in DNA: TGTGCCAGTAGTATTGCAGCGGGAGAGGTCAATGAGCAGTTCTTC.

The chain has TRBV12-3 or TRBV12-4 and TRBJ1-3; D unresolved. Deletions cut 3 bases from V and 9 bases from J, with 9 bases between. This CDR3 is built from 12 residues. The DNA for the CDR3 is TGTGCCAGCAGTTTGCTAGGAGGCACCATATATTTT. This sequence encodes CASSLLGGTIYF.

This rearrangement joins TRBV10-3 to TRBJ2-7; D might be TRBD2 (5 bases). The CDR3 loop spans 14 amino acids. CDR1 and CDR2 (germline): ENHRY, SYGVKD. Trimming stripped 2 bases from V and 3 bases from J, with 11 bases between. CDR3 sequence (DNA): TGTGCCATCAGTGAGCGAGCGGATTTCTACGAGCAGTACGTC. Its protein is CAISERADFYEQYV.

CDR3 sequence reads: CASSYRSREGADTQYF. The DNA for the CDR3 is TGTGCCAGCAGTTACAGGTCGCGGGAGGGCGCAGATACGCAGTATTTT. The chain recombines TRBV6-5 with TRBJ2-3, with TRBD2 identical over 9 bases. The CDR3 spans 16 residues. V dropped 2 bases and J dropped 4; count of bases not matched to a gene: 7. The germline V gene encodes CDR1 MNHEY and CDR2 SVGAGI.

This chain joins TRBV29-1 and TRBJ1-1; tentatively, D is TRBD1 (6 bases). V lost 7 bases and J 5 bases, leaving 14 bases between the germline ends. The CDR3 loop spans 12 amino acids. CDR1 is SQVTM and CDR2 is ANQGSEA in the germline V gene. CDR3 region: CSAFRGGTEAFF. The CDR3 nucleotides are TGCAGCGCCTTCAGGGGAGGGACTGAAGCTTTCTTT. The variable domain in full, with the rest retrieved from reference TRBV29-1 and TRBJ1-1, is SAVISQKPSRDICQRGTSLTIQCQVDSQVTMMFWYRQQPGQSLTLIATANQGSEATYESGFVIDKFPISRPNLTFSTLTVSNMSPEDSSIYLCSAFRGGTEAFFGQGTRLTVV.

The chain combines TRBV7-9 with TRBJ2-3; 7 nucleotides agree with TRBD1. Trimming took 5 bases from V and 0 from J; bases not matched to a gene: 5. Germline V gene sequence: CDR1 SEHNR, CDR2 FQNEAQ (reference sequence). This CDR3 region has 15 residues. CDR3 DNA: TGTGCCAGCAGCCGCCGGGACAGTAGCACAGATACGCAGTATTTT. Protein: CASSRRDSSTDTQYF. The full variable domain, its missing parts supplied by reference TRBV7-9 and TRBJ2-3, is DTGVSQNPRHKITKRGQNVTFRCDPISEHNRLYWYRQTLGQGPEFLTYFQNEAQLEKSRLLSDRFSAERPKGSFSTLEIQRTEQGDSAMYLCASSRRDSSTDTQYFGPGTRLTVL.

J is TRBJ1-5 and V is TRBV6-2 or TRBV6-3, with 11 bases identical to TRBD1. The CDR3 contains 18 residues. Germline loops: CDR1 MNHEY, CDR2 SVGEGT. V gave up 5 bases and J gave up 4 bases; unmatched junction bases: 13. The CDR3 bases are TGTGCCAGCAGTCCCGGGACAGGGGGTAGAAGGGGAAATCAGCCCCAGCATTTT. Protein product: CASSPGTGGRRGNQPQHF.

The chain uses TRBV19 and TRBJ1-5; unclear D gene. Germline assignment: CDR1 LNHDA and CDR2 SQIVND (reference sequence). This CDR3 contains 14 residues. V shed 5 bases and J shed 0 bases, with 8 bases lying between them. The CDR3, as DNA: TGTGCCAGTAGTTACGGGGTTAGCAATCAGCCCCAGCATTTT. This encodes CASSYGVSNQPQHF.